The rows below give T cell receptor beta chains drawn from one sample of a study of post-analysis software for immune sequencing data. TCRdb re-called the PCR reads with MiXCR, one entry per CDR3 protein. The table lists more than 500,000 distinct CDR3 sequences, around 36% of them singletons. Sequences were obtained from blood. Receptor source: a girl under 18 with multiple sclerosis. CDR3s leave out the opening cysteine and the closing phenylalanine or tryptophan.

J	V	length	CDR3
TRBJ2-1	TRBV18	10	ASSPPSNEQF
TRBJ2-6	TRBV18	13	ASSPIRSGANVLT
TRBJ1-1	TRBV11-1	12	ASSRRFPNTEAF
TRBJ2-1	TRBV7-7	13	ASSLVPTSYNEQF
TRBJ2-7	TRBV3-1	14	ASSQGVGQASYEQY
TRBJ2-3	TRBV18	13	ASSPDVLSTDTQY
TRBJ1-5	TRBV12-3/TRBV12-4	14	ASSNGQGEGNQPQH
TRBJ2-1	TRBV5-1	11	ASSPTGTTEQF
TRBJ2-5	TRBV7-8	12	ASSSSARQETQY
TRBJ2-1	TRBV6-1	14	ASSDTGTRTNNEQF
TRBJ2-5	TRBV20-1	13	SATLPGTSGETQY
TRBJ2-1	TRBV19	14	ASRPGQHTYYNEQF
TRBJ2-3	TRBV20-1	12	SARVLRSTDTQY
TRBJ2-3	TRBV20-1	11	SAHGTFTDTQY
TRBJ1-2	TRBV20-1	12	SARAGGSDCGYT
TRBJ2-2	TRBV12-3/TRBV12-4	13	ASSSLFMNTGELF
TRBJ1-1	TRBV7-8	12	ASSNREVSTEAF
TRBJ1-5	TRBV20-1	15	SARGDFRMTGNQPQH
TRBJ1-1	TRBV5-1	11	ASGGQGNTEAF
TRBJ2-1	TRBV5-5	14	ASSLTGAGGYNEQF